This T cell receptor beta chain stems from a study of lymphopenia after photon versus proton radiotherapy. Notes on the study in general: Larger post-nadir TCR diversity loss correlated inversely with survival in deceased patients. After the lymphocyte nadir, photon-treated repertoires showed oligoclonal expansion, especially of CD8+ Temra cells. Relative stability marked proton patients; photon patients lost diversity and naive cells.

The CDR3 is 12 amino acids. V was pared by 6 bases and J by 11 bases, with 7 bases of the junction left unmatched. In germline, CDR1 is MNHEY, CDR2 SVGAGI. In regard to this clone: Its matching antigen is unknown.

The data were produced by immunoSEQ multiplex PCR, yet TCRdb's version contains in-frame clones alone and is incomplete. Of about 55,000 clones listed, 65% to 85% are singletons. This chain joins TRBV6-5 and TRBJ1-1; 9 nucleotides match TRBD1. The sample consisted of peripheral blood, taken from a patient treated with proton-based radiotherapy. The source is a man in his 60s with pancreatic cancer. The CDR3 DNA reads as TGTGCCAGCAGCACCGGGACAGGGTTCGCTTTCTTT. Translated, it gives CASSTGTGFAFF.